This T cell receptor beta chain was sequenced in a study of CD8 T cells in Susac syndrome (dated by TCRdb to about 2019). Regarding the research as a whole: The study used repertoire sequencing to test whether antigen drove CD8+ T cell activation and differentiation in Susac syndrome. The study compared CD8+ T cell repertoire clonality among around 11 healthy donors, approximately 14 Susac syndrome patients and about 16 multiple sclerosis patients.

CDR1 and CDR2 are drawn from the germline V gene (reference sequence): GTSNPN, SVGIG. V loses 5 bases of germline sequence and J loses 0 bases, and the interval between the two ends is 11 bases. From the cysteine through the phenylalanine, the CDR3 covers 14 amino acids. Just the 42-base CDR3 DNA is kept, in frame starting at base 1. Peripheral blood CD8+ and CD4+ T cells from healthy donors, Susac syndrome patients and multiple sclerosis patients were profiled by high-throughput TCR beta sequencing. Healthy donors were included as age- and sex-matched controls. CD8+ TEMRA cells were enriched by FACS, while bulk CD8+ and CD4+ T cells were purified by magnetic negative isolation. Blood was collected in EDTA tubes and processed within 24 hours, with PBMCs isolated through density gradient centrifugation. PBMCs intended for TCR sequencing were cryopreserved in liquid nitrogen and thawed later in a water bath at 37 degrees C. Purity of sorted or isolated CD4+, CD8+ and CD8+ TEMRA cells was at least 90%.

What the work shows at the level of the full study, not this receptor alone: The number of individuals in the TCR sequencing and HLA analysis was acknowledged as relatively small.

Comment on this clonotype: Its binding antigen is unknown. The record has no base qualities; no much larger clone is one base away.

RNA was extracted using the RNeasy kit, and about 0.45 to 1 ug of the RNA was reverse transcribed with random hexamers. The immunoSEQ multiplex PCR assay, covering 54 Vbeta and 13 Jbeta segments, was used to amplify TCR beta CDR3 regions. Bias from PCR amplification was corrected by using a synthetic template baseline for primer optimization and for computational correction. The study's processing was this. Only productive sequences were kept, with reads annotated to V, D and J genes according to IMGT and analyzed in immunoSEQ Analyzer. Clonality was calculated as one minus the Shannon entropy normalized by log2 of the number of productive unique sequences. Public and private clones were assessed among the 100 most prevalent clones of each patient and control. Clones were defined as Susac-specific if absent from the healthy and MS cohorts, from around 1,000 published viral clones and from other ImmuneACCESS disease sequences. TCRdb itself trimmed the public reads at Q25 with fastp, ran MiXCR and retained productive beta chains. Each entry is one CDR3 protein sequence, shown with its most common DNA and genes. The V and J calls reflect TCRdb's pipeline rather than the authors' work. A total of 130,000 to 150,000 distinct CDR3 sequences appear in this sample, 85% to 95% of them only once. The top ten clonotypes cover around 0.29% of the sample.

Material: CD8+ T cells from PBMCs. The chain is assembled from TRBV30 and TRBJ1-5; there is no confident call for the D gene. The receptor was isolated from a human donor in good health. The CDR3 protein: CAWESVSSNQPQHF. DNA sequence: TGTGCCTGGGAGTCTGTCAGTAGCAATCAGCCCCAGCATTTT.